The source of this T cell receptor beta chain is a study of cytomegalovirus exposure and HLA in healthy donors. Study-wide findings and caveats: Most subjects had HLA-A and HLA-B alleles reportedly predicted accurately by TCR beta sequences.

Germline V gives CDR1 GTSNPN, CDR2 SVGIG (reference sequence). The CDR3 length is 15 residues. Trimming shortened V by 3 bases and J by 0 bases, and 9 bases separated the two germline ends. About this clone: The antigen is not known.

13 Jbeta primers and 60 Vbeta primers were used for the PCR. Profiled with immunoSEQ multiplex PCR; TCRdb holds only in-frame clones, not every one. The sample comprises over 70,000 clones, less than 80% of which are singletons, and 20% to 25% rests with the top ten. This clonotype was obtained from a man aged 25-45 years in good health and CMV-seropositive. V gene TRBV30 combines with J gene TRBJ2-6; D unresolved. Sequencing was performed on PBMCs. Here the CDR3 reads CAWRPRLSGANVLTF. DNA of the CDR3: TGTGCCTGGAGGCCCAGACTCTCTGGGGCCAACGTCCTGACTTTC.